The T cell receptor (beta chain) under discussion was sequenced for a study of OX40 agonist ivuxolimab in advanced cancers. Study-wide context: Patients received ivuxolimab, an agonistic anti-OX40 (CD134) antibody. Patients enrolled in dose escalation were diagnosed with hepatocellular carcinoma, melanoma, renal cell or head and neck cancer. In three patients, partial responses were observed, one with hepatocellular carcinoma and two with cutaneous melanoma.

Germline V lookup: CDR1 SGHNT, CDR2 YYREEE (reference sequence). The CDR3 has 14 amino acids. The V end lost 4 bases, the J end lost 3 bases, and 12 bases lay between the germline ends. Sequenced by immunoSEQ multiplex PCR; TCRdb stores in-frame clones only, minus some. The sample holds 5,800 or so clones, roughly 90% seen once. This TCR was sampled from an adult with an advanced solid tumor such as melanoma, head and neck, liver or kidney cancer. The chain combines TRBV5-4 with TRBJ2-3; D might be TRBD2 (5 bases). The sample was CD4+ or CD8+ T cells sorted from blood, taken in a trial of the OX40 agonist ivuxolimab. The DNA of the CDR3 is TGTGCCAGCAGCCAGGAGGAGTTTACAGATACGCAGTATTTT. The encoded protein is CASSQEEFTDTQYF.